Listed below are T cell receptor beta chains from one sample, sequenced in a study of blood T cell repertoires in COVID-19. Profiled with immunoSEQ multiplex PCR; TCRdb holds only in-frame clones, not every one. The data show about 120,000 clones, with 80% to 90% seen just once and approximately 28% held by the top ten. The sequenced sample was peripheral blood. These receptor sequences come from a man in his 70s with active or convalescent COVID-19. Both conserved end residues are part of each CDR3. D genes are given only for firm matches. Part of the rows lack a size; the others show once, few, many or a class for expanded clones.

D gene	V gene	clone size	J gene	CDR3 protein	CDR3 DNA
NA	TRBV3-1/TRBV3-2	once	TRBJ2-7	CASSQQADGSEQYF	TGTGCCAGCAGCCAACAAGCGGACGGAAGCGAGCAGTACTTC
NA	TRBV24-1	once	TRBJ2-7	CATSDFNRPYEQYF	TGTGCCACCAGTGATTTTAACAGGCCCTACGAGCAGTACTTC
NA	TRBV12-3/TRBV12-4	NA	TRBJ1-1	CASSKQVNTEAFF	TGTGCCAGCAGTAAACAGGTGAACACTGAAGCTTTCTTT
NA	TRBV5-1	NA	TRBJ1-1	CASSLQTGPNTEAFF	TGCGCCAGCAGCCTCCAGACAGGCCCGAACACTGAAGCTTTCTTT
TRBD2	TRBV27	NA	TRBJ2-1	CASSLGSGRAKGFPHNEQFF	TGTGCCAGCAGTTTAGGTAGCGGGAGGGCCAAAGGTTTCCCCCACAATGAGCAGTTCTTC
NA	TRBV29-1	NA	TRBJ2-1	CSVEGGNTYNEQFF	TGCAGCGTTGAAGGCGGGAATACCTACAATGAGCAGTTCTTC
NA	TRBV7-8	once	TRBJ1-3	CASSLGPGSGNTIYF	TGTGCCAGCAGCTTAGGGCCGGGCTCTGGAAACACCATATATTTT
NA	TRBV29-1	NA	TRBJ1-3	CSVAAAGELGSGNTIYF	TGCAGCGTGGCAGCGGCAGGGGAGTTGGGCTCTGGAAACACCATATATTTT
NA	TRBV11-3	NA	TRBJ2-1	CASSLGGPSRYNEQFF	TGTGCCAGCAGCTTAGGGGGTCCTAGCCGCTACAATGAGCAGTTCTTC
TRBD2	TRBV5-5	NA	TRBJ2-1	CASGQRESYNEQFF	TGTGCCAGCGGCCAGCGGGAGAGCTACAATGAGCAGTTCTTC
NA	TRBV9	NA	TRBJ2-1	CASSPPGPGEQFF	TGTGCCAGCAGCCCCCCCGGTCCGGGTGAGCAGTTCTTC
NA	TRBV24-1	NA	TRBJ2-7	CATIERGSYEQYF	TGTGCCACCATTGAACGGGGGTCTTACGAGCAGTACTTC
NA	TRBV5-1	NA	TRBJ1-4	CASSFATASANEKLFF	TGCGCCAGCAGCTTCGCGACAGCGAGTGCTAATGAAAAACTGTTTTTT
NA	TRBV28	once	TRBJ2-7	CASSSSLTGSYEQYF	TGTGCCAGCAGTTCCTCTTTGACAGGCTCCTACGAGCAGTACTTC
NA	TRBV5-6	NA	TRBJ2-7	CASSLAYEQYF	TGTGCCAGCAGCTTGGCGTACGAGCAGTACTTC
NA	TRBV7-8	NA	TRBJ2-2	CASSLSGRNTGELFF	TGTGCCAGCAGCTTAAGCGGTCGGAACACCGGGGAGCTGTTTTTT
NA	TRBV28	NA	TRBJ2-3	CASSQGPATQYF	TGTGCCAGCAGTCAGGGCCCAGCTACGCAGTATTTT
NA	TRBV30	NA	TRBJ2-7	CAWSRGQAEQYF	TGTGCCTGGTCGAGGGGACAAGCCGAGCAGTACTTC
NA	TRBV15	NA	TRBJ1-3	CATSQGGNTIYF	TGTGCCACCAGCCAGGGGGGAAACACCATATATTTT
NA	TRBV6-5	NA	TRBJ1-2	CASSYSGRGSGGYTF	TGTGCCAGCAGTTACTCGGGGCGGGGTTCGGGAGGCTACACCTTC
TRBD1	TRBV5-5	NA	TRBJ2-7	CASSTGTGFHEQYF	TGTGCCAGCAGCACCGGGACAGGGTTCCACGAGCAGTACTTC
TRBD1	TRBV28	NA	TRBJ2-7	CASRLPGTGFHEQYF	TGTGCCAGCAGACTACCCGGGACAGGGTTCCACGAGCAGTACTTC
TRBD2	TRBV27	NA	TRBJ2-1	CASSLSLAGSSQQFF	TGTGCCAGCAGTTTATCGCTAGCGGGAAGCTCACAGCAGTTCTTC
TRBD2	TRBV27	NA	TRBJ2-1	CASSLGLAGGSEQFF	TGTGCCAGCAGCCTCGGACTAGCGGGAGGGAGTGAGCAGTTCTTC
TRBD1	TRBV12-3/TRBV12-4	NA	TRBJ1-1	CASTRGATEAFF	TGTGCCAGTACCAGGGGGGCAACTGAAGCTTTCTTT
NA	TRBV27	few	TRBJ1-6	CASSFSAPRRRQDYNSPLHF	TGTGCCAGCAGTTTTTCCGCCCCTCGACGGCGACAGGACTATAATTCACCCCTCCACTTT
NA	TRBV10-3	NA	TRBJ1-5	CATGGGANNQPQHF	TGTGCCACCGGAGGGGGGGCCAACAATCAGCCCCAGCATTTT
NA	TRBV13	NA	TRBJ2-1	CASSPEGVVGEQFF	TGTGCCAGCAGCCCGGAGGGAGTAGTGGGTGAGCAGTTCTTC
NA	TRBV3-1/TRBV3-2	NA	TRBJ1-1	CASSPRTGTRAFF	TGTGCCAGCAGCCCCCGAACAGGGACTAGGGCTTTCTTT
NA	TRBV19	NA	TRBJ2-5	CASSIAARETQYF	TGTGCCAGTAGTATAGCAGCGCGGGAGACCCAGTACTTC
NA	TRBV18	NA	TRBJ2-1	CASSPPVTRDEQFF	TGTGCCAGCTCACCACCAGTGACCAGGGATGAGCAGTTCTTC
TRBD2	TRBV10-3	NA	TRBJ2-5	CAINPSGGETQYF	TGTGCCATCAATCCTAGCGGAGGGGAGACCCAGTACTTC
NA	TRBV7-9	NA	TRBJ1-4	CASSNEQGSNEKLFF	TGTGCCAGCAGCAACGAACAGGGCTCCAATGAAAAACTGTTTTTT
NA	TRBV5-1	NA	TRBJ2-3	CASSDPGLPTDTQYF	TGCGCCAGCAGTGACCCGGGACTTCCCACAGATACGCAGTATTTT